Reported below is one TCR beta chain. As yet, its antigen is unknown. This entry is derived from a study of metastatic and nonmetastatic thyroid tumors. Study-level background: It was across blood and tumor or nodule tissue from malignant and benign thyroid patients that repertoires were compared.

Findings and limits, study-wide: Reportedly, malignant thyroid tumors had significantly higher TCR beta diversity than benign nodules, in blood and tumor.

CDR3 size: 11 residues. CDR1 is GTSNPN, CDR2 SVGIG, per germline (reference sequence). The V gene end was trimmed by 4 bases and the J gene end by 16 bases; junction bases not matched to a gene: 6. In the study's own analysis: Between-group CDR3 differences, defined by clinicopathological status, yielded a distant-metastasis classifier for papillary thyroid cancer. TCRdb reprocessed the PCR reads via MiXCR. These V and J calls are TCRdb output, not the study's own analysis. Found here are about 34,000 clones, roughly 36% of them singletons; the top ten hold 22%. The entire patient cohort was treatment-naive prior to thyroid surgery.

The receptor was isolated from a female donor with papillary thyroid cancer or a benign thyroid nodule (not recorded which). Some clones in this sample may be carry-over from other donors' samples. The J gene is TRBJ2-1, the V gene TRBV30; the match to TRBD2 covers 11 bases. Sequencing input: tumor tissue. The CDR3 sequence: CAWTTSGTLFF. The CDR3 DNA sequence: TGTGCCTGGACGACTAGCGGGACCCTATTCTTC. Combining the CDR3 with reference TRBV30 and TRBJ2-1 gives the whole variable domain SQTIHQWPATLVQPVGSPLSLECTVEGTSNPNLYWYRQAAGRGLQLLFYSVGIGQISSEVPQNLSASRPQDRQFILSSKKLLLSDSGFYLCAWTTSGTLFFGPGTRLTVL.